The 30 T cell receptor beta chains listed next were all sequenced from one sample in a study of PD-L1 blockade in urothelial cancer (dated by TCRdb to about 2017). The time point label here, explained by the study, means: pretreatment peripheral blood. The method was the immunoSEQ multiplex PCR assay. TCRdb limited this immuneACCESS table to in-frame rearrangements with V and J called. A share of clones is missing; checked studies link under half to unresolved V genes, and the rest is unexplained. Present in this sample are under 80,000 clones, roughly 79% of which were seen just once. 4.5% to 6% of the sample is held by the ten biggest clonotypes. Specimen: PBMCs, collected around atezolizumab (anti-PD-L1) treatment. The receptor source for this set is a man in his 70s with urothelial cancer.

The chain uses TRBV7-2 and TRBJ2-2; TRBD2 matches 7 bases. CDR1 and CDR2 from the germline V gene are SGHTA and FQGNSA. There are 13 residues in the CDR3. V gave up 8 bases and J gave up 7 bases; unmatched junction bases: 7. The CDR3 here is CASRPSGGGELFF. The CDR3, as DNA: TGTGCCAGCCGCCCTAGCGGAGGCGGGGAGCTGTTTTTT. The whole variable domain, remainder taken from reference TRBV7-2 and TRBJ2-2, is GAGVSQSPSNKVTEKGKDVELRCDPISGHTALYWYRQSLGQGLEFLIYFQGNSAPDKSGLPSDRFSAERTGGSVSTLTIQRTQQEDSAVYLCASRPSGGGELFFGEGSRLTVL.

The chain recombines TRBV19 with TRBJ2-4, with 7 bases that match TRBD1. The length of the CDR3 is 14 residues. Germline assignment: CDR1 LNHDA and CDR2 SQIVND (reference sequence). Trimming took 5 bases from V and 7 from J; bases not matched to a gene: 8. The DNA of the CDR3 is TGTGCCAGTAGTCCGACAGGGTCCAGGAACATTCAGTACTTC. As protein: CASSPTGSRNIQYF.

V is TRBV4-1 and J is TRBJ2-1; D uncertain. The CDR3 spans 13 residues. With 0 bases removed from V and 9 bases from J, the gap between germline ends came to 9 bases. Germline CDR1 reads MGHRA; CDR2 reads YSYEKL. The CDR3 DNA reads as TGCGCCAGCAGCCAAGATGGTCCGGGTGAGCAGTTCTTC. Its translation is CASSQDGPGEQFF.

This clone is a singleton in its sample. This chain connects TRBV27 to TRBJ2-5; 9 bases align to TRBD1. Germline V CDR1 and CDR2: MNHEY, SMNVEV (reference sequence). The ends lost 3 bases at V and 6 bases at J; junction bases unmatched: 8. CDR3 size: 15 residues. The CDR3 reads CASSLAGQGMKTQYF. CDR3 in DNA: TGTGCCAGCAGTTTGGCCGGACAGGGGATGAAGACCCAGTACTTC.

The chain joins TRBV25-1 to TRBJ1-6; 8 bases align to TRBD1. Germline CDR1 reads MGHDK; CDR2 reads SYGVNS. V gave up 7 bases and J gave up 10 bases; unmatched junction bases: 12. This CDR3 contains 15 residues. The CDR3 DNA follows: TGTGCCAGCATAGCATCGACAGGGGAGAACTCACCCCTCCACTTT. It is translated as CASIASTGENSPLHF.

This clone appeared many times. The chain has TRBV6-5 and TRBJ1-1; D not certain. V lost 0 bases to trimming and J lost 3 bases, with 11 bases between them. This CDR3 contains 15 residues. The germline gives CDR1 MNHEY, CDR2 SVGAGI. The CDR3 region has the DNA TGTGCCAGCAGTTACTCGAGGACTTGGGACACTGAAGCTTTCTTT. Its protein is CASSYSRTWDTEAFF.

The V call is TRBV5-4, the J call TRBJ2-3, with TRBD2 matching 7 bases. CDR3 size: 13 residues. The trim removed 2 bases at V and 6 bases at J, leaving 3 bases unmatched. Germline V gene sequence: CDR1 SGHNT, CDR2 YYREEE (reference sequence). CDR3 loop: CASSLLLADTQYF. The CDR3 DNA is TGTGCCAGCAGCTTATTACTAGCGGATACGCAGTATTTT.

V and J are TRBV29-1 and TRBJ2-3; 9 positions agree with TRBD2. Germline values: CDR1 SQVTM, CDR2 ANQGSEA. The CDR3 length is 14 residues. Germline trimming cut 2 bases from V and 2 bases from J; bases unmatched to any gene: 2. The CDR3 DNA is TGCAGCGTTGAACTAGCGGGATTCACAGATACGCAGTATTTT. It yields the protein CSVELAGFTDTQYF.

The chain links TRBV18 to TRBJ1-2; weak D call: TRBD1 (6 bases). CDR1 KGHSH and CDR2 LQKENI come from the germline V gene. Trimming took off 0 bases at V and 6 bases at J, with 8 bases between the two ends. There are 13 residues in the CDR3. The CDR3: CASSPPGGNGYTF. The CDR3 coding sequence is TGTGCCAGCTCACCACCTGGGGGCAATGGCTACACCTTC.

CDR3 sequence reads: CASSIGAGGINEQFF. CDR3 coding DNA: TGTGCCAGTAGTATAGGGGCAGGGGGCATAAATGAGCAGTTCTTC. The V gene is TRBV19, the J gene TRBJ2-1, with TRBD1 matching 8 bases. Germline-derived CDR1 and CDR2 are LNHDA and SQIVND (reference sequence). The CDR3 has 15 amino acids. V lost 1 base to trimming and J lost 7 bases; unmatched junction nucleotides: 6.

This clone was seen only once. The sample has other DNA sequences that encode this CDR3 too. V gene TRBV5-1 combines with J gene TRBJ2-5, with D possibly matching TRBD2 (6 bases). The CDR3 spans 13 residues. V was pared by 3 bases and J by 4 bases, with 10 bases between. The germline V gene has CDR1 SGHRS and CDR2 YFSETQ. This CDR3 reads CASSSGGRETQYF. The CDR3 nucleotides are TGCGCCAGCAGCTCCGGGGGAAGAGAGACCCAGTACTTC.

The sample holds one count of this clone. DNA for the CDR3: TGTGCCAGCAGACCTGACGAGGCTGGCAATCAGCCCCAGCATTTT. Protein product: CASRPDEAGNQPQHF. V is TRBV6-1 and J is TRBJ1-5; no clear D gene. The CDR3 has 15 amino acids. The V end was cut by 6 bases, the J end by 2 bases, with 14 bases between. Germline V gene sequence: CDR1 MNHNS, CDR2 SASEGT.

The chain joins TRBV4-1 to TRBJ2-5, with TRBD1 matching over 7 bases. Looked up from germline, CDR1 is MGHRA and CDR2 is YSYEKL. The CDR3 is 13 amino acids. The V segment lost 3 bases and the J segment 5 bases; nucleotides outside the gene matches: 3. CDR3 sequence: CASSQIQGETQYF. The CDR3, as DNA: TGCGCCAGCAGCCAGATACAGGGGGAGACCCAGTACTTC.

This sequence joins TRBV12-5 and TRBJ2-5, with 13 nucleotides matching TRBD2. J was trimmed by 4 bases and V by 1 base; bases with no gene match: 6. This CDR3 comprises 17 residues. Germline V gene sequence: CDR1 LGHNT, CDR2 FRNRAP. The CDR3 DNA follows: TGTGCTAGTGGTTTGGGACTAGCGGGGGGCGAGGGAGAGACCCAGTACTTC. It translates to CASGLGLAGGEGETQYF.

V usage is TRBV4-1 and J usage is TRBJ2-1, with D perhaps TRBD1 (7 bases). V was cut by 0 bases and J by 3 bases, with 12 bases left in between. Germline CDR1 reads MGHRA; CDR2 reads YSYEKL. This CDR3 is 16 amino acids long. CDR3 nucleotides: TGCGCCAGCAGCCAAGAGACCCAGGGGGGCTACAATGAGCAGTTCTTC. Its protein is CASSQETQGGYNEQFF.

The chain is built from TRBV5-4 and TRBJ2-3; 7 positions match TRBD2. The V gene's germline CDR1 is SGHNT and CDR2 YYREEE (reference sequence). V trimming: 2 bases; J trimming: 3 bases; junction bases outside the gene matches: 12. CDR3 size: 17 residues. The CDR3 region is CASSFRSGADFTDTQYF. CDR3 nucleotides: TGTGCCAGCAGCTTTAGAAGCGGGGCCGATTTTACAGATACGCAGTATTTT.

V is TRBV2 and J is TRBJ1-2, with 8 positions matching TRBD1. CDR3 size: 13 residues. CDR1 and CDR2 (germline): SNHLY, FYNNEI. V lost 8 bases, J lost 4 bases, and 6 bases stayed unmatched. The CDR3 region is CASAQGAGYGYTF. Here the CDR3 DNA reads TGTGCCAGCGCCCAGGGGGCCGGCTATGGCTACACCTTC.

V gene TRBV5-1 combines with J gene TRBJ2-7; TRBD1 might be the D (5 bases). V was shortened by 5 bases and J by 3 bases, with 18 bases between the two germline ends. The germline CDR1 and CDR2 sequences are SGHRS and YFSETQ. The CDR3 runs to 15 residues. The CDR3, as DNA: TGCGCCAGCAGACCCGAGTCACAGGCCCGCTACGAGCAGTACTTC. Translation: CASRPESQARYEQYF.

The chain is built from TRBV6-6 and TRBJ2-3; no clear D gene. This CDR3 spans 15 amino acids. V shed 7 bases and J shed 2 bases, with 16 bases lying between them. Per the germline V gene, CDR1 is MNHNY and CDR2 is SVGAGI (reference sequence). The CDR3 sequence: CASTRDAETTDTQYF. Written as DNA, the CDR3 is TGTGCCAGCACCCGCGACGCGGAGACCACAGATACGCAGTATTTT.

The chain couples TRBV9 to TRBJ2-1; 16 nucleotides align to TRBD2. CDR1 and CDR2 from the germline V gene are SGDLS and YYNGEE. After removal of 4 bases from V and 9 bases from J, the junction contained 10 bases not matched to a gene. This CDR3 comprises 17 residues. CDR3 sequence reads: CASSPLGLAGGPSEQFF. CDR3 nucleotide sequence: TGTGCCAGCAGCCCCCTGGGACTAGCGGGAGGGCCTAGTGAGCAGTTCTTC.

The J gene is TRBJ2-1, the V gene TRBV14; TRBD1 might be the D (6 bases). V dropped 2 bases and J dropped 7 bases, with 15 bases sitting between them. Germline V gene data show CDR1 as SGHDN and CDR2 as FVKESK. This CDR3 is 15 amino acids long. The chain's CDR3 is CASSQWDTHGNEQFF. The CDR3 DNA is TGTGCCAGCAGCCAATGGGACACCCACGGGAATGAGCAGTTCTTC. Full variable domain (outside the CDR3, taken from reference TRBV14 and TRBJ2-1): EAGVTQFPSHSVIEKGQTVTLRCDPISGHDNLYWYRRVMGKEIKFLLHFVKESKQDESGMPNNRFLAERTGGTYSTLKVQPAELEDSGVYFCASSQWDTHGNEQFFGPGTRLTVL.

This rearrangement joins TRBV6-6 to TRBJ2-5; 8 bases agree with TRBD1. With V trimmed by 6 bases and J by 3 bases, 6 bases remained unmatched. Germline lookup yields CDR1 MNHNY and CDR2 SVGAGI (reference sequence). This CDR3 comprises 14 residues. CDR3 in amino acids: CASSHDRGKETQYF. For the CDR3, the DNA is TGTGCCAGCAGCCACGACAGGGGCAAAGAGACCCAGTACTTC.

The chain recombines TRBV19 with TRBJ1-5, with 7 bases that match TRBD1. Trimming removed 5 bases from V and 6 bases from J; junction bases left unmatched: 4. This CDR3 has 13 residues. Germline CDR1 reads LNHDA; CDR2 reads SQIVND (reference sequence). In DNA form, the CDR3 reads TGTGCCAGTAGTCTCACAGGGGTTCAGCCCCAGCATTTT. Its protein is CASSLTGVQPQHF.

V is TRBV7-9 and J is TRBJ1-2; TRBD1 is a possible D gene (5 bases). Germline CDR1 SEHNR, CDR2 FQNEAQ (reference sequence). V lost 5 bases, J lost 3 bases, and 13 bases lay in between. The CDR3 extends over 14 amino acids. The CDR3 spells CASSRAGNDYGYTF. DNA for the CDR3: TGTGCCAGCAGCAGGGCAGGGAACGACTATGGCTACACCTTC. Full variable domain (remainder filled in from reference TRBV7-9 and TRBJ1-2): DTGVSQNPRHKITKRGQNVTFRCDPISEHNRLYWYRQTLGQGPEFLTYFQNEAQLEKSRLLSDRFSAERPKGSFSTLEIQRTEQGDSAMYLCASSRAGNDYGYTFGSGTRLTVV.

This chain joins TRBV19 and TRBJ1-1; 8 bases match TRBD1. CDR3 size: 14 residues. Germline lookup yields CDR1 LNHDA and CDR2 SQIVND (reference sequence). Trimming at V came to 7 bases and at J to 5 bases, leaving 9 bases not matched to a gene. DNA for the CDR3: TGTGCCAGTAAAGACGGGACAGGTGGGACTGAAGCTTTCTTT. It specifies CASKDGTGGTEAFF.

J is TRBJ2-5 and V is TRBV10-2; 9 bases map to TRBD1. Per germline, CDR1 WSHSY and CDR2 SAAADI. V shed 2 bases, J shed 1 base, and the junction held 2 bases outside the gene matches. The length of the CDR3 is 15 residues. CDR3 DNA: TGCGCCAGCAGTGAGGGGACAGGGCCCCAAGAGACCCAGTACTTC. It encodes CASSEGTGPQETQYF.

Only a few counts were recorded for this clone. The chain joins TRBV7-7 to TRBJ1-4, with D uncertain. Germline V gives CDR1 SSHAT, CDR2 FNYEAQ (reference sequence). This CDR3 spans 13 amino acids. Trimming took 1 base from V and 4 from J, leaving 4 bases between them. CDR3 nucleotide sequence: TGTGCCAGCAGCTTAGTCCTTAATGAAAAACTGTTTTTT. Translation: CASSLVLNEKLFF.

The genes are TRBV4-2 and TRBJ2-3; TRBD2 matches at 8 bases. V was clipped by 4 bases and J by 6 bases; unmatched bases: 15. CDR3 length equals 17 residues. Germline V gene lookup returns CDR1 LGHNA and CDR2 YNFKEQ. CDR3 sequence reads: CASSRVARRGAWDTQYF. The CDR3 nucleotides read TGTGCCAGCAGCCGCGTAGCCAGGCGGGGGGCCTGGGATACGCAGTATTTT.

The rearrangement joins TRBV5-1 to TRBJ2-3, with a tentative D call TRBD2 (7 bases). Germline CDR1 and CDR2: SGHRS and YFSETQ. This CDR3 region has 16 residues. V was pared by 4 bases and J by 1 base, with 16 bases between. The CDR3 sequence: CASSLTGRVRTDTQYF. CDR3 in DNA: TGCGCCAGCAGCCTAACAGGGAGGGTCCGCACAGATACGCAGTATTTT.

This clone was observed a few times. V is TRBV7-9 and J is TRBJ2-1, with a possible D match to TRBD2 (6 bases). The CDR3 extends over 15 amino acids. Germline loops: CDR1 SEHNR, CDR2 FQNEAQ (reference sequence). V was pared by 1 base and J by 7 bases, with 14 bases between. For the CDR3, the DNA is TGTGCCAGCAGCTTAGTGACTAGTTTAGGGAATGAGCAGTTCTTC. Encoded protein: CASSLVTSLGNEQFF.